The rows below give T cell receptor beta chains drawn from one sample of a study of shared clonotypes between healthy human individuals. Produced via immunoSEQ multiplex PCR; TCRdb's table is partial and in-frame only. The table shows about 1.5 million clones, with 98% occurring only once. The sequenced sample consisted of naive CD4+ T cells sorted from blood. The receptors stem from a man between 25 and 39 years old in good health. Both conserved end residues are part of each CDR3. D genes are given only for firm matches. Size is omitted from some rows. Given values are once, few, many or a class for expanded clones.

j_call clone_size d_call v_call cdr3_aa cdr3_nt
TRBJ2-3 - TRBD2 TRBV11-2 CASSLGLAGPYF TGTGCCAGCAGCTTAGGACTAGCGGGCCCGTATTTT
TRBJ2-7 - TRBD2 TRBV27 CASSFRTRTVGEQYF TGTGCCAGCAGTTTCCGGACTAGGACCGTTGGAGAGCAGTACTTC
TRBJ2-3 once - TRBV19 CASKGRTGRTDTQYF TGTGCCAGTAAAGGAAGAACAGGGCGAACAGATACGCAGTATTTT
TRBJ2-1 - - TRBV6-1 CASSEVADQYNEQFF TGTGCCAGCAGTGAAGTAGCGGACCAATACAATGAGCAGTTCTTC
TRBJ2-1 - TRBD2 TRBV18 CASSPMGGGTSGSRQNEQFF TGTGCCAGCTCACCAATGGGCGGCGGGACTAGCGGGAGCCGCCAGAATGAGCAGTTCTTC
TRBJ2-5 - - TRBV5-1 CASSLGQGFRETQYF TGCGCCAGCAGCTTGGGGCAGGGTTTTCGGGAGACCCAGTACTTC
TRBJ2-3 - - TRBV18 CASSPSIATDTQYF TGTGCCAGCTCACCTTCGATAGCCACAGATACGCAGTATTTT
TRBJ2-1 - - TRBV5-1 CASSLDLAASSYNEQFF TGCGCCAGCAGCTTGGATTTAGCGGCTAGCTCCTACAATGAGCAGTTCTTC
TRBJ2-7 - TRBD2 TRBV9 CASSVVPSGSNEQYF TGTGCCAGCAGCGTAGTTCCTAGCGGGAGCAACGAGCAGTACTTC
TRBJ2-1 - - TRBV6-1 CASSERGQGSGNNEQFF TGTGCCAGCAGTGAAAGGGGACAGGGTAGCGGGAACAATGAGCAGTTCTTC
TRBJ2-5 - TRBD1 TRBV11-1 CASSLLLGQQETQYF TGTGCCAGCAGCTTATTGTTGGGACAGCAAGAGACCCAGTACTTC
TRBJ2-7 - TRBD1 TRBV5-1 CASSLNPDRVSHEQYF TGCGCCAGCAGCTTGAACCCGGACAGGGTAAGCCACGAGCAGTACTTC
TRBJ2-2 - TRBD1 TRBV18 CASSPGTGRTGELFF TGTGCCAGCTCACCAGGGACAGGTCGCACCGGGGAGCTGTTTTTT
TRBJ2-2 few - TRBV19 CASSITGNTGELFF TGTGCCAGTAGTATAACAGGGAACACCGGGGAGCTGTTTTTT
TRBJ2-1 - TRBD2 TRBV7-8 CASSLMGGDYNEQFF TGTGCCAGCAGCTTAATGGGGGGGGACTACAATGAGCAGTTCTTC
TRBJ1-5 - - TRBV6-5 CASSGHLSNQPQHF TGTGCCAGCAGCGGACACCTTAGCAATCAGCCCCAGCATTTT